The 3 T cell receptor beta chains reported below all come from one sample, sequenced in a study of kidney transplant recipient with SARS-CoV-2 infection. TCRdb analysed the reads with MiXCR anew, one entry per CDR3 protein. Among 200,000 to 300,000 distinct CDR3 sequences listed, less than 35% were seen once. The sample was a blood sample, taken at baseline and between days 110 and 120 from a kidney transplant recipient. The source of these receptors is a male patient aged 25-45 years who had COVID-19 and was a kidney transplant recipient. Among the T cells, some may be from the graft donor.

This clonotype has just a few counts. The V and J genes are TRBV20-1 and TRBJ2-1; 12 bases match TRBD2. Per the germline V gene, CDR1 is DFQATT and CDR2 is SNEGSKA (reference sequence). This CDR3 spans 17 amino acids. The V and J ends lost 1 base and 6 bases, in that order; junction bases with no gene match: 10. The CDR3 region is CSARGLAGAFRGNEQFF. The CDR3 nucleotides read TGCAGTGCTAGAGGACTAGCGGGAGCGTTTAGAGGCAATGAGCAGTTCTTC.

In its sample, this clonotype was seen many times. This sequence joins TRBV27 and TRBJ2-7; unclear D gene. Germline V gene data show CDR1 as MNHEY and CDR2 as SMNVEV (reference sequence). This CDR3 contains 13 residues. V was pared by 0 bases and J by 0 bases, with 3 bases between. This CDR3 reads CASSLSYSYEQYF. The CDR3 coding sequence is TGTGCCAGCAGTTTATCTTACTCCTACGAGCAGTACTTC.

V usage is TRBV4-2 and J usage is TRBJ2-7; 10 nucleotides match TRBD2. Germline loops: CDR1 LGHNA, CDR2 YNFKEQ. With 8 bases clipped from V and 2 bases from J, the junction kept 9 bases outside the gene matches. This CDR3 contains 15 residues. The CDR3 loop reads CASGRERGGPYEQYF. DNA of the CDR3: TGTGCCAGCGGCCGAGAGCGGGGGGGTCCCTACGAGCAGTACTTC.